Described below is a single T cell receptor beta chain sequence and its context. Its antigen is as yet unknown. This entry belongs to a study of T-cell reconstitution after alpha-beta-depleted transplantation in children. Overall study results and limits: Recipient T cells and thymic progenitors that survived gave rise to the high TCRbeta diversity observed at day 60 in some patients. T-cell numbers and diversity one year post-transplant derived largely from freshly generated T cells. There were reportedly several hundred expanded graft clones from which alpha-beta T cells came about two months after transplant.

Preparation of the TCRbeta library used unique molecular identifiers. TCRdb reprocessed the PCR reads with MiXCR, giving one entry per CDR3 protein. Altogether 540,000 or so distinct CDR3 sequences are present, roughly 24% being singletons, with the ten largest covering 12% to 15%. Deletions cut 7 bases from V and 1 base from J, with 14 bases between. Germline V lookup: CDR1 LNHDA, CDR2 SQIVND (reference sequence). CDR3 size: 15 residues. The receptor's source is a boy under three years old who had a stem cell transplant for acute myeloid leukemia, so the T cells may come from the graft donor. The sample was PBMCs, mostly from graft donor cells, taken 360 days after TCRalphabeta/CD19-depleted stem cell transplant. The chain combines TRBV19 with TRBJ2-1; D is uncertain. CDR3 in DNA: TGTGCCAGTACCCTTGGATGGCGGTCCTACAATGAGCAGTTCTTC. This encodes CASTLGWRSYNEQFF.